This TCR beta chain was sequenced during a study of cytomegalovirus exposure and HLA in healthy donors. Looking at the study overall: Among the roughly 430 genotyped donors, less than 85% were placed in the Caucasian-associated ancestry cluster. Overall study results and limits: Earlier findings revealed that most TCR beta V segments proved productive either about 87% or about 30% of the time. When the data were analyzed later, several of the most significant clusters appeared to be linked to common viral pathogens.

The CDR3 sequence is 15 residues long. Germline values: CDR1 SGHTA, CDR2 FQGNSA. The V gene lost 6 bases and the J gene lost 2 bases, with 15 bases spanning the gap. The PCR employed 60 Vbeta primers together with 13 Jbeta primers. TCRdb's table, derived via immunoSEQ multiplex PCR, lists solely in-frame clones and lacks some. The sample includes 150,000 to 200,000 clones, 75% to 90% of them seen just once. Nominal health characterized the donors when sampled, though unrecorded immune exposures were likely. A remark on this clone: Its antigen is still unknown.

The clonotype was recovered from a human donor in good health. Material for sequencing was PBMCs. V usage is TRBV7-2 and J usage is TRBJ2-3; weak D call: TRBD2 (5 bases). In nucleotides, the CDR3 is TGTGCCAGCAGTTCAAGCGGAAGACCCACAGATACGCAGTATTTT. Its protein is CASSSSGRPTDTQYF.